Listed below are T cell receptor beta chains from one sample, sequenced in a study of persistence of HIV-infected CD4 T cells. Produced via immunoSEQ multiplex PCR; TCRdb's table is partial and in-frame only. Of about 30,000 clones in the sample, approximately 70% were seen once. No antigen has been assigned to these receptors. The sample consisted of CD4+ T cells sorted from PBMCs after approximately 19-hour stimulation, taken from a patient who received antiretroviral therapy. These receptor sequences come from an adult man with HIV who was CMV-seropositive. Each CDR3 is given with its conserved first and last residue. A D gene is named only where the DNA matches it firmly. Clone sizes are given selectively: once, few, many, or a class where the clone is expanded.

D	V	size	J	CDR3	DNA
NA	TRBV2	few	TRBJ2-7	CASSPRGAETYEQYF	TGTGCCAGCAGCCCTAGGGGGGCCGAGACCTACGAGCAGTACTTC
NA	TRBV28	NA	TRBJ2-4	CASSFGAGGGIQYF	NA
NA	TRBV11-2	NA	TRBJ1-6	CASSLGDAAPLHF	TGTGCCAGCAGCTTAGGGGACGCGGCACCCCTCCACTTT
NA	TRBV10-2	once	TRBJ1-3	CASSDQGLVGNTIYF	TGCGCCAGCAGTGATCAGGGGCTTGTTGGAAACACCATATATTTT
NA	TRBV7-9	NA	TRBJ2-7	CAWGDSSYEQYF	TGTGCCTGGGGGGATAGCTCCTACGAGCAGTACTTC
TRBD1	TRBV28	few	TRBJ1-5	CASRTGAQLKPQHF	TGTGCCAGCAGGACAGGGGCCCAGTTGAAGCCCCAGCATTTT
TRBD1	TRBV29-1	NA	TRBJ2-7	CSVVYRGIPEQYF	TGCAGCGTTGTGTACAGGGGGATCCCCGAGCAGTACTTC
NA	TRBV11-3	NA	TRBJ2-1	CASSGTGGNEQFF	TGTGCCAGCAGTGGAACTGGGGGGAATGAGCAGTTCTTC
TRBD1	TRBV6-6	NA	TRBJ1-2	CASRIIGQANYGYTF	TGTGCCAGCAGAATAATCGGACAGGCTAACTATGGCTACACCTTC
NA	TRBV20-1	medium-sized	TRBJ2-7	CSASSAGQIYEQYF	TGCAGTGCTAGTTCGGCGGGACAGATCTACGAGCAGTACTTC
NA	TRBV15	NA	TRBJ1-2	CATSRQGKNYGYTF	TGTGCCACCAGCAGACAGGGGAAGAACTATGGCTACACCTTC
TRBD1	TRBV19	NA	TRBJ1-5	CASSIGATGGNQPQHF	TGTGCCAGTAGTATAGGCGCGACAGGGGGCAATCAGCCCCAGCATTTT
TRBD1	TRBV12-3/TRBV12-4	NA	TRBJ1-4	CASSWDRDGELFF	TGTGCCAGCAGTTGGGACAGGGATGGTGAACTGTTTTTT
TRBD1	TRBV7-2	NA	TRBJ1-4	CASSLGWSPGTGGKLFF	TGTGCCAGCAGCTTAGGGTGGAGTCCCGGGACAGGGGGGAAACTGTTTTTT
NA	TRBV4-1	NA	TRBJ2-7	CASSQEGGSSSSYEQYF	TGCGCCAGCAGCCAAGAAGGGGGGTCCAGTAGCTCCTACGAGCAGTACTTC
TRBD2	TRBV2	NA	TRBJ2-1	CAAHERGGNGFF	TGTGCCGCGCACGAGCGGGGGGGAAACGGGTTCTTC
TRBD1	TRBV10-2	NA	TRBJ1-2	CASSVGGQGNYGYTF	TGCGCCAGCAGTGTCGGGGGACAGGGGAACTATGGCTACACCTTC
TRBD1	TRBV6-6	NA	TRBJ1-6	CASSLQGLNSPLHF	TGTGCCAGCAGCCTACAGGGGCTCAATTCACCCCTCCACTTT
NA	TRBV7-9	NA	TRBJ2-3	CASSPQGDTQYF	TGTGCCAGCAGCCCACAGGGAGATACGCAGTATTTT
NA	TRBV18	NA	TRBJ2-1	CASSPAATLRGNEQFF	TGTGCCAGCTCCCCCGCCGCGACTCTTAGGGGCAATGAGCAGTTCTTC
NA	TRBV6-1	NA	TRBJ1-6	CASSEGGGSGSPLHF	TGTGCCAGCAGTGAAGGAGGGGGATCTGGTTCACCCCTCCACTTT
TRBD1	TRBV11-2	NA	TRBJ2-5	CASSLRAGGGKTQYF	TGTGCCAGCAGCTTAAGGGCAGGGGGCGGGAAGACCCAGTACTTC
NA	TRBV5-1	NA	TRBJ1-1	CASSLGPENTEAFF	TGCGCCAGCAGCTTGGGCCCTGAGAACACTGAAGCTTTCTTT
NA	TRBV5-3	NA	TRBJ1-1	CARSLNAGTGTEAFF	TGTGCCAGAAGCTTGAATGCCGGAACGGGCACTGAAGCTTTCTTT
NA	TRBV19	NA	TRBJ1-1	CASSNGRGNTEAFF	TGTGCCAGTAGTAACGGGAGGGGGAACACTGAAGCTTTCTTT
TRBD2	TRBV5-4	once	TRBJ2-7	CASSLASGGSSYEQYF	TGTGCCAGCAGCTTGGCTTCGGGGGGATCCTCCTACGAGCAGTACTTC
TRBD1	TRBV18	medium-sized	TRBJ2-1	CASRSGQLNEQFF	TGTGCCAGCCGATCGGGACAGCTCAATGAGCAGTTCTTC
NA	TRBV28	NA	TRBJ1-6	CASSWALQGNNSPLHF	TGTGCCAGCAGCTGGGCCCTACAGGGAAATAATTCACCCCTCCACTTT
NA	TRBV19	few	TRBJ1-5	CASSIRAGGNQPQHF	TGTGCCAGTAGTATTAGGGCAGGGGGCAATCAGCCCCAGCATTTT
NA	TRBV7-2	NA	TRBJ2-1	CASSLGVGNEQFF	TGTGCCAGCAGCTTAGGAGTCGGCAATGAGCAGTTCTTC
TRBD1	TRBV7-2	NA	TRBJ1-2	CASSPRQGINYGYTF	TGTGCCAGCAGCCCCAGACAGGGTATTAACTATGGCTACACCTTC
TRBD2	TRBV24-1	NA	TRBJ2-1	CATSPLAAGNEQFF	TGTGCCACCAGTCCACTAGCGGCGGGTAATGAGCAGTTCTTC
NA	TRBV6-6	few	TRBJ1-6	CASSPSPGGTGSPLHF	TGTGCCAGCAGTCCCTCCCCCGGGGGAACGGGATCACCCCTCCACTTT
TRBD1	TRBV5-5	medium-sized	TRBJ1-5	CASSEDRGLRSNQPQHF	TGTGCCAGCAGCGAGGACAGGGGCTTAAGGAGCAATCAGCCCCAGCATTTT
TRBD1	TRBV18	NA	TRBJ1-2	CASSPRTGAANYGYTF	TGTGCCAGCTCACCACGGACAGGGGCAGCTAACTATGGCTACACCTTC
TRBD1	TRBV4-1	NA	TRBJ1-2	CASSPAGTAGGYTF	TGCGCCAGCAGCCCAGCGGGGACAGCGGGGGGCTACACCTTC
NA	TRBV18	NA	TRBJ1-1	CASQPIGGAMNTEAFF	TGTGCCAGCCAACCGATCGGGGGGGCCATGAACACTGAAGCTTTCTTT
NA	TRBV2	NA	TRBJ2-3	CASSDLAVNTDTQYF	TGTGCCAGCAGTGACCTAGCTGTCAACACAGATACGCAGTATTTT
TRBD2	TRBV5-1	NA	TRBJ2-1	CASSPGGGVNEQFF	TGCGCCAGCAGCCCGGGAGGGGGTGTCAATGAGCAGTTCTTC
NA	TRBV19	NA	TRBJ2-7	CASSIGGEGSYEQYF	TGTGCCAGTAGTATTGGGGGAGAGGGATCCTACGAGCAGTACTTC
NA	TRBV19	NA	TRBJ2-3	CASSQGLQDTQYF	TGTGCCAGTAGTCAGGGGTTGCAAGATACGCAGTATTTT
NA	TRBV20-1	few	TRBJ1-4	CSASTFEKLFF	TGCAGTGCCTCAACGTTCGAAAAACTGTTTTTT
NA	TRBV2	few	TRBJ2-2	CASSDRDGGASGELFF	TGTGCCAGCAGTGATAGGGACGGGGGAGCCTCCGGGGAGCTGTTTTTT
NA	TRBV19	NA	TRBJ1-2	CASSIGGGLSSNYGGYTF	TGTGCCAGTAGTATCGGCGGGGGACTGTCATCTAACTATGGTGGCTACACCTTC
TRBD1	TRBV9	NA	TRBJ1-3	CASSALPGQGSSGNTIYF	TGTGCCAGCAGCGCGCTACCGGGACAGGGAAGTTCTGGAAACACCATATATTTT
TRBD1	TRBV5-6	NA	TRBJ2-6	CASSLTGTGGTGANVLTF	TGTGCCAGCAGCTTGACCGGGACAGGGGGCACTGGGGCCAACGTCCTGACTTTC